The T cell receptor (beta chain) described here comes from a study of cytomegalovirus exposure and HLA in healthy donors. Study results and caveats: Indistinguishable V segments such as TRBV6-2 and TRBV6-3 were excluded. In a later analysis, at a false discovery rate of 0.05, some 17,000 TCR beta sequences were associated with HLA alleles.

V dropped 2 bases and J dropped 8 bases, with 15 bases sitting between them. Germline V gene sequence: CDR1 MNHEY, CDR2 SVGAGI. This CDR3 is 15 amino acids long. This clone has more than one count but fewer than ten. Its antigen is as yet unknown. This PCR relied on a set of 60 Vbeta primers and 13 Jbeta primers. Some clones are missing from TCRdb's copy, which holds only in-frame ones; the method was immunoSEQ multiplex PCR. The table has 80,000 or so clones, around 75% seen once. This chain uses TRBV6-5 with TRBJ1-4; a possible D gene is TRBD1 (6 bases). Sequenced input: PBMCs. This TCR was recovered from a woman aged 40 to 55 in good health and CMV-seronegative. In DNA, the CDR3 is TGTGCCAGCAGTTACGACAGGACCCAGAGAGAAAAACTGTTTTTT. Amino acid sequence: CASSYDRTQREKLFF.